This T cell receptor beta chain emerged from a study of siplizumab effects on memory and regulatory T cells. Whole-study results and caveats: Mappable alloreactive CD4+ clones came from Treg cells more than 60% of the time on average with siplizumab, against under 30% in controls. Naive T cells seemed more diverse than memory cells; they also seemed major alloresponse contributors.

As concerns this clone: Its antigen is as yet unknown.

Data came from immunoSEQ multiplex PCR; TCRdb stores just in-frame clones and leaves some out. The data show about 120,000 clones, with approximately 92% seen just once and over 0.15% held by the top ten. Germline V gives CDR1 LNHNV, CDR2 YYDKDF (reference sequence). The V gene end was trimmed by 1 base and the J gene end by 7 bases; junction bases not matched to a gene: 4. The CDR3 runs 13 residues. V usage is TRBV15 and J usage is TRBJ2-7; 7 bases line up with TRBD1. The specimen sequenced was non-Treg CD4+ T cells sorted from blood. The sequence derives from a human donor in good health. Here the CDR3 reads CATSRGDRVEQYF. In DNA, the CDR3 is TGTGCCACCAGCAGAGGAGACAGGGTAGAGCAGTACTTC.